Below are 2 T cell receptor beta chains sequenced from a single sample in a study of blood T cell repertoires in COVID-19. Data came from immunoSEQ multiplex PCR; TCRdb stores just in-frame clones and leaves some out. The sample consists of 300,000 to 400,000 clones, over 80% of them appearing once. Sequencing used peripheral blood. These receptors were obtained from a woman between 50 and 59 years old with COVID-19, enrolled during active disease.

V gene TRBV27 combines with J gene TRBJ1-1; 10 bases are a match to TRBD1. CDR1 and CDR2 from the germline V gene are MNHEY and SMNVEV (reference sequence). The CDR3 sequence is 14 residues long. Trimming took 7 bases from V and 1 from J; bases not matched to a gene: 3. CDR3 nucleotide sequence: TGTGCCAGCACGACAGGGGGCGCGAACACTGAAGCTTTCTTT. This encodes CASTTGGANTEAFF.

The gene calls are TRBV9 and TRBJ2-1, with 10 bases that match TRBD2. CDR3 size: 15 residues. The junction had 7 bases not matched to a gene; V was cut back by 0 bases and J by 10 bases. Germline values: CDR1 SGDLS, CDR2 YYNGEE. CDR3 sequence: CASSVGVAGGREQFF. The DNA for the CDR3 is TGTGCCAGCAGCGTAGGGGTAGCGGGAGGTCGAGAGCAGTTCTTC.